This TCR beta chain was captured by sequencing in a study of T cell responses to AZD1222 COVID-19 vaccine. Overall study context: Second-dose intervals of approximately 4 or approximately 12 weeks were pooled. Overall study findings and caveats: In the spike-specific TCR repertoire, nearly half reportedly target unmutated variant regions. Clonal diversity was possibly underestimated, and white British individuals and females predominated among donors. Vaccination with two AZD1222 doses was followed by a rise in Spike-specific TCR breadth and depth.

This clone was counted a single time. Its antigen is undetermined. The CDR3 is 14 amino acids. The V and J ends lost 4 bases and 4 bases, in that order; junction bases with no gene match: 8. CDR1 and CDR2 from the germline V gene are SQVTM and ANQGSEA. Sequencing used immunoSEQ multiplex PCR; TCRdb keeps in-frame clones, though not all of them. The sample lists about 170,000 clones, about 90% occurring once. The chain combines TRBV29-1 with TRBJ1-1; 8 nucleotides align to TRBD1. The clonotype originates from an adult in good health. Here the sequenced sample was peripheral blood, taken on day 0 of AZD1222 vaccination. CDR3: CSVVPTGVGTEAFF. The CDR3 DNA reads as TGCAGCGTTGTCCCGACAGGGGTTGGCACTGAAGCTTTCTTT.